Reported below is one T cell receptor (beta chain). Its antigen is still unknown. These data originate in a study of T cell repertoires in cytomegalovirus infection. Germline lookup yields CDR1 DFQATT and CDR2 SNEGSKA (reference sequence). The CDR3 contains 15 residues. The V and J ends lost 7 bases and 3 bases, in that order; junction bases with no gene match: 10. TCRdb itself ran the reads through MiXCR, one entry per CDR3 protein. The repertoire holds roughly 190,000 distinct CDR3 sequences, about a tenth seen once, with about 4.2% in the top ten. Findings and limits, study-wide: The study found HLA-C-restricted CMV-specific TCR beta clonotypes dominating the ex vivo response. Pooled public TCR beta family frequency picked out CMV carriers with the relevant HLA.

The receptor comes from a human donor in good health (CMV status not recorded). Some clones in this sample may be carry-over from other donors' samples. The V and J genes are TRBV20-1 and TRBJ1-2, with 11 bases lining up with TRBD1. Specimen: PBMCs. The CDR3 loop is CSGGTGGRLDYGYTF. The CDR3 coding sequence is TGCAGTGGGGGGACAGGGGGGAGATTGGACTATGGCTACACCTTC.